Sequencing of this T cell receptor beta chain was carried out in a study of T cells in Graves' hyperthyroidism and ophthalmopathy. This CDR3 region has 17 residues. V gave up 2 bases and J gave up 6 bases; unmatched junction bases: 11. Germline-derived CDR1 and CDR2 are SGHTA and FQGTGA. Study observations and caveats: Within blood appeared most thyroid clonotypes that had expanded above 0.001. Ophthalmopathy could be told apart from stable hyperthyroidism with a 13 V-J model.

This clonotype was seen a single time. The target antigen is unknown. RNA transcripts served as the template for amplifying TCR beta CDR3 regions. Primed by the HTBI set, a first-round RT-PCR was run on the TCR CDR3. TCRdb fed the multiplex PCR reads into MiXCR, producing one record per CDR3 protein. This sample has some 760,000 distinct CDR3 sequences, with 12% to 15% found just once. The chain uses TRBV7-3 and TRBJ2-3; 10 positions agree with TRBD2. Sequenced input: blood. The clonotype originates from a young woman with Graves' hyperthyroidism. As DNA, the CDR3 is TGTGCCAGCAGCTTATCGGGCAGCGGGAGGGGAGTGGATACGCAGTATTTT. Translation: CASSLSGSGRGVDTQYF.